Listed below are T cell receptor beta chains from one sample, sequenced in a study of neurological immune-mediated disorders. TCRdb reprocessed the 5' RACE reads with MiXCR, giving one entry per CDR3 protein. The table includes more than 75,000 distinct CDR3 sequences, around 4% detected once. The material sequenced was PBMCs. The source of these receptors is a woman in her fifties or sixties with multiple sclerosis. Both conserved end residues are part of each CDR3.

CDR3aa: CASSYSWTNTEAFF
v_gene: TRBV6-5

CDR3aa: CASSSDRVLNSPLHF
v_gene: TRBV5-1

CDR3aa: CASWGGNEQFF
v_gene: TRBV5-1

CDR3aa: CASSYGGQGLRSEQFF
v_gene: TRBV6-5

CDR3aa: CASSGRGLAGGTGELFF
v_gene: TRBV7-9

CDR3aa: CASSEPGQAHYEQYF
v_gene: TRBV6-5

CDR3aa: CASSAGDRLAKNIQYF
v_gene: TRBV5-1

CDR3aa: CASSPPAVTEAFF
v_gene: TRBV18

CDR3aa: CSAPGSWNTEAFF
v_gene: TRBV20-1

CDR3aa: CASTPGRTNTGELFF
v_gene: TRBV5-1

CDR3aa: CASSYGTGNYGYF
v_gene: TRBV5-1

CDR3aa: CASSLEGGSGANVLTF
v_gene: TRBV4-2

CDR3aa: CASSLDRAREKLFF
v_gene: TRBV5-1

CDR3aa: CASSGPGHPNTGELFF
v_gene: TRBV6-1

CDR3aa: CSARVCNFNTEAFF
v_gene: TRBV20-1

CDR3aa: CASSTRTAGTAYEQYF
v_gene: TRBV7-8

CDR3aa: CASSPLAGVNTEAFF
v_gene: TRBV18

CDR3aa: CASSLQGGNQPQHF
v_gene: TRBV5-5

CDR3aa: CASSPDRRASPLHF
v_gene: TRBV7-2

CDR3aa: CSASPGLAGAGELFF
v_gene: TRBV20-1

CDR3aa: CASTQKQGGHGYTF
v_gene: TRBV6-1

CDR3aa: CSARGRRRSNEKLFF
v_gene: TRBV20-1

CDR3aa: CASSFRNTGELFF
v_gene: TRBV28

CDR3aa: CASRSQGKHTEAFF
v_gene: TRBV19

CDR3aa: CASSFGGGSNEQFF
v_gene: TRBV12-3/TRBV12-4

CDR3aa: CASSRTDSGYNEQFF
v_gene: TRBV11-1

CDR3aa: CSAKQGRWETQYF
v_gene: TRBV20-1

CDR3aa: CASSSLAGAQNIQYF
v_gene: TRBV2

CDR3aa: CATSDWQDLRVQFF
v_gene: TRBV24-1

CDR3aa: CASSRDGGGAADTQYF
v_gene: TRBV4-1

CDR3aa: CASSQGGLEQFF
v_gene: TRBV3-1

CDR3aa: CASSLSTGVSNQPQHF
v_gene: TRBV7-9

CDR3aa: CASRDAGTVVEQYF
v_gene: TRBV2

CDR3aa: CASSSIRDGKSYEQYF
v_gene: TRBV7-8

CDR3aa: CSVLVSGGFSGELFF
v_gene: TRBV29-1

CDR3aa: CASTSSLAEAFF
v_gene: TRBV28

CDR3aa: CASSFIPRGQSRYEQYF
v_gene: TRBV5-5

CDR3aa: CASSLGTGAYNSPLHF
v_gene: TRBV5-5

CDR3aa: CASSLTGDYLYGYTF
v_gene: TRBV5-5

CDR3aa: CASSFGYGFQGAEAFF
v_gene: TRBV11-1

CDR3aa: CASSLAPTRVTGELFF
v_gene: TRBV12-3/TRBV12-4

CDR3aa: CASRTTSGGLYNEQFF
v_gene: TRBV2

CDR3aa: CASSQVLAGGYSYNEQFF
v_gene: TRBV4-2

CDR3aa: CATTRDLAGGDTQYF
v_gene: TRBV15

CDR3aa: CASSSLDGGTANEQFF
v_gene: TRBV7-8

CDR3aa: CASSLVAGDTEAFF
v_gene: TRBV5-1

CDR3aa: CASRTSGGQSYEQYF
v_gene: TRBV6-6

CDR3aa: CSAEQYNEQFF
v_gene: TRBV20-1

CDR3aa: CASSLVMQGQYNEQFF
v_gene: TRBV5-1

CDR3aa: CASSLALDEQFF
v_gene: TRBV7-6

CDR3aa: CSAKRVGLGNNEQFF
v_gene: TRBV20-1

CDR3aa: CASSRRGEGWDTGELFF
v_gene: TRBV4-1

CDR3aa: CASSSAARSSYEQYF
v_gene: TRBV5-1

CDR3aa: CSVQTGGSSNSPLHF
v_gene: TRBV29-1